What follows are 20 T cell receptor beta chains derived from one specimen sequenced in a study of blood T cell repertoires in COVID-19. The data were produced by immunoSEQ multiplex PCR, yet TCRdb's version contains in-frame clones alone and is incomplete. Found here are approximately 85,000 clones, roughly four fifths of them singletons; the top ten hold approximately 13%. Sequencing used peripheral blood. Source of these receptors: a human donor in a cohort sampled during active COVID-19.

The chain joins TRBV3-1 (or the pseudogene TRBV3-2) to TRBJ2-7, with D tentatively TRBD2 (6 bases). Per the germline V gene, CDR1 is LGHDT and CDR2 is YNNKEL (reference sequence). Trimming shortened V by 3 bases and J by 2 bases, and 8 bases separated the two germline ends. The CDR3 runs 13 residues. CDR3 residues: CASSQRGPYEQYF. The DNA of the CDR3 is TGTGCCAGCAGCCAGCGGGGACCCTACGAGCAGTACTTC.

The CDR3 sequence is CASSQVAGEETQYF. CDR3 DNA sequence: TGTGCCAGCAGCCAAGTCGCCGGGGAGGAGACCCAGTACTTC. This chain uses TRBV5-4 with TRBJ2-5, with a weak D call TRBD2 (5 bases). V lost 4 bases and J 5 bases, leaving 15 bases between the germline ends. The length of the CDR3 is 14 residues. Germline CDR1 and CDR2: SGHNT and YYREEE (reference sequence).

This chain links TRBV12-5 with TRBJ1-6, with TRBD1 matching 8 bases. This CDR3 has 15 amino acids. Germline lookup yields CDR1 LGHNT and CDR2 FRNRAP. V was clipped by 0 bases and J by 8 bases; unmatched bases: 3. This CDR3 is CASGLVDRGDSPLHF. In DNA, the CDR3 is TGTGCTAGTGGTTTGGTCGACAGGGGCGATTCACCCCTCCACTTT.

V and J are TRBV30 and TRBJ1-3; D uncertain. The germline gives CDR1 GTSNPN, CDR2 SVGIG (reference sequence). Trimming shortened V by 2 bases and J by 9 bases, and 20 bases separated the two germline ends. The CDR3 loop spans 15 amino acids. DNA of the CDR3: TGTGCCTGGAGTATGTTGGTCGATCTAACCCGCACCATATATTTT. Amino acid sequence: CAWSMLVDLTRTIYF. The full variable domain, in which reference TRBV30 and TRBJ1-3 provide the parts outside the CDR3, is SQTIHQWPATLVQPVGSPLSLECTVEGTSNPNLYWYRQAAGRGLQLLFYSVGIGQISSEVPQNLSASRPQDRQFILSSKKLLLSDSGFYLCAWSMLVDLTRTIYFGEGSWLTVV.

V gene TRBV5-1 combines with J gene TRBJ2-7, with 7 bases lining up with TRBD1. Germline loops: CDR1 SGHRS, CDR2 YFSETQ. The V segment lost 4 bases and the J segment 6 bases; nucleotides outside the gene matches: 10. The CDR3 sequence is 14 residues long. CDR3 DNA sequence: TGCGCCAGCAGCCCGGGACAGCCCCTCCCCGAGCAGTACTTC. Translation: CASSPGQPLPEQYF.

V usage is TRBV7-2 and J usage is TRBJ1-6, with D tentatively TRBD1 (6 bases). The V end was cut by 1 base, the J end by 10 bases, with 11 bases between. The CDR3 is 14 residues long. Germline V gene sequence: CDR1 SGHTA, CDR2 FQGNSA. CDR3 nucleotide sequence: TGTGCCAGCAGCTTAGGTCAGGGGACCTCACCCCTCCACTTT. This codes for CASSLGQGTSPLHF.

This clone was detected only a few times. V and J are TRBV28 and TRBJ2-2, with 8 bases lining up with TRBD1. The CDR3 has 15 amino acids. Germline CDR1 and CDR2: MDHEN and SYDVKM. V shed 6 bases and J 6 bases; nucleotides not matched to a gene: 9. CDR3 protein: CASRPGQGGAGELFF. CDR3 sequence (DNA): TGTGCCAGCAGGCCCGGACAGGGCGGCGCCGGGGAGCTGTTTTTT.

CDR3 sequence reads: CASSYGGRYNSPLHF. The CDR3, as DNA: TGTGCCAGCAGCTACGGCGGCAGATATAATTCACCCCTCCACTTT. The V call is TRBV6-5, the J call TRBJ1-6; D is ambiguous. Germline-derived CDR1 and CDR2 are MNHEY and SVGAGI. Trimming removed 6 bases at V and 4 bases at J, with 13 bases between. This CDR3 comprises 15 residues.

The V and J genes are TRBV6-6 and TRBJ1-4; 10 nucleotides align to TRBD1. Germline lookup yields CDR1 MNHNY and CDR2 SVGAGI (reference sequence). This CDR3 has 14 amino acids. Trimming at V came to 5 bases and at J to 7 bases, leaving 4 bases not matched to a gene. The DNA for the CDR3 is TGTGCCAGCAGTAAGACAGGGGGCGGTGAAAAACTGTTTTTT. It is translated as CASSKTGGGEKLFF.

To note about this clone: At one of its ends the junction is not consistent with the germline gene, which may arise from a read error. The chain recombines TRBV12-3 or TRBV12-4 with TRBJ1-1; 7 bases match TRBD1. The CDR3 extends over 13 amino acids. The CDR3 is CASILQGYTEAFF. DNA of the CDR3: TGTGCCAGCATTTTACAGGGGTACACTGAAGCTTTCTTT.

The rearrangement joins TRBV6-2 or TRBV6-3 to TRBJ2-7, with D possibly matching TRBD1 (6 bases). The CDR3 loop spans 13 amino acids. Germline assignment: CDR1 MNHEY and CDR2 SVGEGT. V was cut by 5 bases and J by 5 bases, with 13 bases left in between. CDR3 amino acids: CASSRTGLHEQYF. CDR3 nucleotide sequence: TGTGCCAGCAGTCGAACAGGGTTACACGAGCAGTACTTC.

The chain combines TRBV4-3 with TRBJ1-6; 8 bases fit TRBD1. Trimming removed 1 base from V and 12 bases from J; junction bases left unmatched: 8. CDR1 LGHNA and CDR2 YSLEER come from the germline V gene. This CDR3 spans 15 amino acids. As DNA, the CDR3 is TGCGCCAGCAGCCAAGGGGGGACAGGTTCTAAACCCCTCCACTTT. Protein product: CASSQGGTGSKPLHF.

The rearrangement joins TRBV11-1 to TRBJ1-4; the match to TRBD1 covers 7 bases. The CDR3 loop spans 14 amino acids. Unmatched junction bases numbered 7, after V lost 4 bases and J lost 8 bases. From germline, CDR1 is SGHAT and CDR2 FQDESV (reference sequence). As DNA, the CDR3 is TGTGCCAGCAGCTCCCGGGACAGCCCGGAAAAACTGTTTTTT. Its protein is CASSSRDSPEKLFF.

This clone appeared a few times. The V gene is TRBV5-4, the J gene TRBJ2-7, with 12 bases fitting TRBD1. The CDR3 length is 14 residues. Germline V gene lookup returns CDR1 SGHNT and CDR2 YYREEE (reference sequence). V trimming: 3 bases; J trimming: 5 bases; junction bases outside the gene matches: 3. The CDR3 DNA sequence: TGTGCCAGCAGCTGGGACAGGGGGCTCAACGAGCAGTACTTC. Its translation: CASSWDRGLNEQYF.

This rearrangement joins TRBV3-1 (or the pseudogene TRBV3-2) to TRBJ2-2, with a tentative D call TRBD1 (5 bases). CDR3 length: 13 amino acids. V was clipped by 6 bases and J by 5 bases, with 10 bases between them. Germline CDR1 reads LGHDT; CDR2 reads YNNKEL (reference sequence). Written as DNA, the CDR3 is TGTGCCAGCAGAACAGGCATAACCGGGGAGCTGTTTTTT. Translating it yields CASRTGITGELFF.

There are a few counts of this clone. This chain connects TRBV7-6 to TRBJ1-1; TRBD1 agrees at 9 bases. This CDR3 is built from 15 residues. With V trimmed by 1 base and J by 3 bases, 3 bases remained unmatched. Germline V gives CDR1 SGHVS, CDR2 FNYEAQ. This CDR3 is CASSLDRGHDTEAFF. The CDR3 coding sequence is TGTGCCAGCAGCTTAGACAGGGGGCATGACACTGAAGCTTTCTTT. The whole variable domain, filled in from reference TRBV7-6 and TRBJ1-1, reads GAGVSQSPRYKVTKRGQDVALRCDPISGHVSLYWYRQALGQGPEFLTYFNYEAQQDKSGLPNDRFSAERPEGSISTLTIQRTEQRDSAMYRCASSLDRGHDTEAFFGQGTRLTVV.

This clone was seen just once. CDR3 sequence (DNA): TGCGCCAGCAGCCAAGGAAATGGACTACTTAACTATGGCTACACCTTC. Translated, it gives CASSQGNGLLNYGYTF. This rearrangement joins TRBV4-3 to TRBJ1-2; D is uncertain. V was shortened by 1 base and J by 1 base, with 13 bases between the two germline ends. Germline CDR1 LGHNA, CDR2 YSLEER. The CDR3 has 16 residues.

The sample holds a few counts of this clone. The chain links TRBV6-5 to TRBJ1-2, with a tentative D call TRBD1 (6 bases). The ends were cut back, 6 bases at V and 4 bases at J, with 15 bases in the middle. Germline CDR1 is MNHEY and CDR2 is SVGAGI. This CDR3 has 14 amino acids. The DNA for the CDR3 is TGTGCCAGCAGACTGACAGGAGCTACCTATGGCTACACCTTC. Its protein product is CASRLTGATYGYTF.

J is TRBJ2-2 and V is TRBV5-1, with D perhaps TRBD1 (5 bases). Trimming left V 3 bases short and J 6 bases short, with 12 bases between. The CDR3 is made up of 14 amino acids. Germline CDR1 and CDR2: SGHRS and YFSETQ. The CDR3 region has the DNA TGCGCCAGCAGCTACGACAGCTGGGCCGGGGAGCTGTTTTTT. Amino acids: CASSYDSWAGELFF.

CDR3 nucleotide sequence: TGTGCCAGCTGTCGGACAGGGAGAAATGGCTACACCTTC. Translating gives CASCRTGRNGYTF. The chain is built from TRBV6-6 and TRBJ1-2; the match to TRBD1 covers 8 bases. V dropped 8 bases and J dropped 6; count of bases not matched to a gene: 8. The CDR3 consists of 13 residues. Germline-derived CDR1 and CDR2 are MNHNY and SVGAGI (reference sequence).